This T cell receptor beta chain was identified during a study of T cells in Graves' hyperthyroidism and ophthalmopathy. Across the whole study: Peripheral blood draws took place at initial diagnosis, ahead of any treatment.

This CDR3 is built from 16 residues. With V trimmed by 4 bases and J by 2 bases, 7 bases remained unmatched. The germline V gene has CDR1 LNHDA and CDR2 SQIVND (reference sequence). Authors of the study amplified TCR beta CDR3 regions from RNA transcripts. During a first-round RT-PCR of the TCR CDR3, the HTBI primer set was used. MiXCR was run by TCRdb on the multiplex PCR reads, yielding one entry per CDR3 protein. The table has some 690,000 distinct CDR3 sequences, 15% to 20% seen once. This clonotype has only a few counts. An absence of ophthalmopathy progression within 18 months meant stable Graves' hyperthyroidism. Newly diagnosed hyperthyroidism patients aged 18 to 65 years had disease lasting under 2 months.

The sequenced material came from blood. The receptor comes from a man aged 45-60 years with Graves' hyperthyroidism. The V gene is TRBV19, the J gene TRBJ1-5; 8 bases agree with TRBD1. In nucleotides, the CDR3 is TGTGCCAGTAGTACTCTCACGACAGGGGGCAATCAGCCCCAGCATTTT. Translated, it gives CASSTLTTGGNQPQHF.